The subject of this entry is one T cell receptor (beta chain). The data originate from a study of blood T cell repertoires in COVID-19. Study background: Acute-phase and convalescent COVID-19 samples originated in the United States, Italy and Spain.

The Seattle patients joined while their infection was active and were tracked longitudinally afterward. Profiling relied on immunoSEQ multiplex PCR, and the TCRdb table lists in-frame clones only, not all of them. Of some 75,000 clones in the sample, over 80% were seen once. Per the germline V gene, CDR1 is SGHRS and CDR2 is YFSETQ. Between the trimmed V and J ends, which lost 0 bases and 7 bases, there was a span of 13 bases. The CDR3 has 14 residues. The receptor's source is a man between 45 and 60 years old with COVID-19, enrolled during active disease. Input material: peripheral blood. This chain connects TRBV5-1 to TRBJ1-1; weak D call: TRBD1 (5 bases). The CDR3 region has the DNA TGCGCCAGCAGCTTGGAGTTATTCCAGGGTGAAGCTTTCTTT. The encoded protein is CASSLELFQGEAFF. Full variable domain (missing parts from reference TRBV5-1 and TRBJ1-1): KAGVTQTPRYLIKTRGQQVTLSCSPISGHRSVSWYQQTPGQGLQFLFEYFSETQRNKGNFPGRFSGRQFSNSRSEMNVSTLELGDSALYLCASSLELFQGEAFFGQGTRLTVV.